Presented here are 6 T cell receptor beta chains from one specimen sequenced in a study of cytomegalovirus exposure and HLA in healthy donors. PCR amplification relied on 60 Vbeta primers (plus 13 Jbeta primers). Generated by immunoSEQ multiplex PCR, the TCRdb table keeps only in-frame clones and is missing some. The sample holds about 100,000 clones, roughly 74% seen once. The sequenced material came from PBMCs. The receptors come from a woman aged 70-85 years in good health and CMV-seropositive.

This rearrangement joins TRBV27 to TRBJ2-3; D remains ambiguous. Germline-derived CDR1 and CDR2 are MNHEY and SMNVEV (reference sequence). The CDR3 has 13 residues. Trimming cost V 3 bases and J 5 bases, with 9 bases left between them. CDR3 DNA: TGTGCCAGCAGTTTCCCCACGGGAGATACGCAGTATTTT. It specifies CASSFPTGDTQYF.

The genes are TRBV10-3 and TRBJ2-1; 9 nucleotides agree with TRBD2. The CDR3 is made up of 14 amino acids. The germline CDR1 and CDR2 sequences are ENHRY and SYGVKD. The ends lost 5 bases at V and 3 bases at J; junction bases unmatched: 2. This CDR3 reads CAISLAGSYNEQFF. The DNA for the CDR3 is TGTGCCATCAGTCTAGCGGGGAGCTACAATGAGCAGTTCTTC.

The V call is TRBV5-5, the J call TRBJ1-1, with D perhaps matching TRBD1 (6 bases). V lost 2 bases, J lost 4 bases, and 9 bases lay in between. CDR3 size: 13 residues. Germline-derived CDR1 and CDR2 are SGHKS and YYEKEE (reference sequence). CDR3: CASSLGGGTEAFF. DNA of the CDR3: TGTGCCAGCAGCTTAGGGGGGGGCACTGAAGCTTTCTTT.

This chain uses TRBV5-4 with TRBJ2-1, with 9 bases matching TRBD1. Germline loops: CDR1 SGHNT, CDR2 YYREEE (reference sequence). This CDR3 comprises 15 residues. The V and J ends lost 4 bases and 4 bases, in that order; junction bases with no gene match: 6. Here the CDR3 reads CASSRTGAKYNEQFF. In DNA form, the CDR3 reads TGTGCCAGCAGCCGGACAGGGGCTAAATACAATGAGCAGTTCTTC.

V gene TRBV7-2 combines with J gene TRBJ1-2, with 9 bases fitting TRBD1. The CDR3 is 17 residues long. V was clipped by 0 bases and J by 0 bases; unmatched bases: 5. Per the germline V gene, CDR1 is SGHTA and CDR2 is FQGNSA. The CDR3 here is CASSLAPGQGTNYGYTF. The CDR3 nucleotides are TGTGCCAGCAGCTTAGCGCCGGGACAGGGAACTAACTATGGCTACACCTTC.

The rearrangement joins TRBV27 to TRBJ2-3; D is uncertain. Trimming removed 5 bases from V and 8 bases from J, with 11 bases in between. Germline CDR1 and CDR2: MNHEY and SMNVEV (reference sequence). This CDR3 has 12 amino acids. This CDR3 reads CASSPLAGTQYF. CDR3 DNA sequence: TGTGCCAGCAGTCCATTAGCCGGTACGCAGTATTTT.